This is a list of T cell receptor beta chains from one sample in a study of T-cell memory formation after mild COVID-19. One entry per CDR3 protein, called by TCRdb with MiXCR from the 5' RACE reads. In the table there are 400,000 to 550,000 distinct CDR3 sequences, about 23% of which are singletons. The specimen was PBMCs or a T cell subset sorted from them (not recorded which). These receptors all stem from an adult woman who had mild COVID-19 (a few samples of this study predate the infection). Cell type and time point are not known. Both conserved end residues are part of each CDR3. A D gene is named only where the DNA matches it firmly. Clone size is given for some rows only: seen once, a few or many times, or a class if the clone is expanded.

size,length,J,V,D,DNA,CDR3
NA,15,TRBJ1-6,TRBV9,NA,TGTGCCAGCAGCGTAGGGGGGGCTTATAATTCACCCCTCCACTTT,CASSVGGAYNSPLHF
NA,13,TRBJ1-1,TRBV7-2,NA,TGTGCCAGCAGCCCCAGCGGGGCAGGGGTAGCTTTCTTT,CASSPSGAGVAFF
NA,11,TRBJ1-2,TRBV12-3/TRBV12-4,NA,TGTGCCAGCAGTTCCATATCTGGCTACACCTTC,CASSSISGYTF
few,15,TRBJ2-1,TRBV14,NA,TGTGCCAGCAGCTGGGGGGCACTGATCTACAATGAGCAGTTCTTC,CASSWGALIYNEQFF
NA,12,TRBJ1-6,TRBV7-9,NA,TGTGCCAGCAGGGCGACAGGTTCACCCCTCCACTTT,CASRATGSPLHF
NA,14,TRBJ2-2,TRBV3-1,NA,TGTGCCAGCAGCCAACTTGCGGGGTCCGGGGAGCTGTTTTTT,CASSQLAGSGELFF
NA,14,TRBJ2-2,TRBV27,NA,TGTGCCAGCAGTTTACCCCCGGGTGTCGGGGAGCTGTTTTTT,CASSLPPGVGELFF
NA,18,TRBJ1-5,TRBV12-3/TRBV12-4,NA,TGTGCCAGCAGCTCGGGGCGTGCGGCCTTATATAGCAATCAGCCCCAGCATTTT,CASSSGRAALYSNQPQHF
few,18,TRBJ2-7,TRBV6-5,TRBD1,TGTGCCAGCAGTTACTCGACTCCGTACAGGGGTTCTTCCTACGAGCAGTACTTC,CASSYSTPYRGSSYEQYF
NA,16,TRBJ2-1,TRBV6-4,TRBD2,TGTGCCAGCAGTGACTCGGCTAGCGGTGTTTACAATGAGCAGTTCTTC,CASSDSASGVYNEQFF
NA,14,TRBJ2-7,TRBV20-1,NA,TGCAGTGCGTGGGGGAGGGGGCAGCGATGGGAGCAGTACTTC,CSAWGRGQRWEQYF
NA,16,TRBJ1-5,TRBV6-2/TRBV6-3,NA,TGTGCCAGCAGTTATTCACACCTTTCAGACAATCAGCCCCAGCATTTT,CASSYSHLSDNQPQHF
once,13,TRBJ2-5,TRBV5-6,NA,TGTGCCAGCAGCACGACATTACAAGAGACCCAGTACTTC,CASSTTLQETQYF
few,15,TRBJ2-1,TRBV7-9,TRBD2,TGTGCCAGCAGCCAGAGCGGGGGGGCCGTATATGAGCAGTTCTTC,CASSQSGGAVYEQFF
few,13,TRBJ2-2,TRBV29-1,NA,TGCAGCGTTGGTGGGGTGAACACCGGGGAGCTGTTTTTT,CSVGGVNTGELFF
NA,14,TRBJ2-3,TRBV3-1,NA,TGTGCCAGCAGCCAAGATTTCGCCACAGATACGCAGTATTTT,CASSQDFATDTQYF
few,13,TRBJ1-5,TRBV20-1,NA,TGCAGTGCTAGAGGGGTTGATAATCAGCCCCAGCATTTT,CSARGVDNQPQHF
NA,14,TRBJ2-1,TRBV15,TRBD1,TGTGCCACCGCTGACAGGGTCAACTACAATGAGCAGTTCTTC,CATADRVNYNEQFF
NA,12,TRBJ1-2,TRBV7-3,NA,TGTGCCAGCAGCGGGGCAGGCTATGGCTACACCTTC,CASSGAGYGYTF
NA,17,TRBJ1-3,TRBV30,TRBD1,TGTGCCTGGAGTGTACCGGGGAACAGGGGGCCTGGAAACACCATATATTTT,CAWSVPGNRGPGNTIYF
NA,15,TRBJ2-2,TRBV4-2,NA,TGTGCCAGCAGCCAAGTAATGGGAGAGGGCGGGGAGCTGTTTTTT,CASSQVMGEGGELFF
NA,14,TRBJ1-1,TRBV29-1,TRBD1,TGCAGCGTTGTTTTGGGACAGTGGAACACTGAAGCTTTCTTT,CSVVLGQWNTEAFF
few,16,TRBJ2-1,TRBV11-2,TRBD2,TGTGCCAGCAGACCAACCGGGACTAGCGGCTTCAATGAGCAGTTCTTC,CASRPTGTSGFNEQFF
NA,13,TRBJ2-3,TRBV15,TRBD1,TGTGCCACCCGGGACAGGGGACGAGATACGCAGTATTTT,CATRDRGRDTQYF
few,14,TRBJ1-5,TRBV6-1,TRBD1,TGTGCCAGCAGTGGGACAGGAGAATACCAGCCCCAGCATTTT,CASSGTGEYQPQHF
few,17,TRBJ1-1,TRBV5-6,TRBD1,TGTGCCAGCAGCTTGGCGGGGCTCAGGGGGTCGAACACTGAAGCTTTCTTT,CASSLAGLRGSNTEAFF
few,11,TRBJ2-7,TRBV3-1,NA,TGTGCCAGCAGCCACAGGGCCGAGCAGTACTTC,CASSHRAEQYF
NA,14,TRBJ1-2,TRBV7-9,NA,TGTGCCAGCAGCTTAGAGGAGGGGAACTATGGCTACACCTTC,CASSLEEGNYGYTF
NA,13,TRBJ1-2,TRBV24-1,TRBD1,TGTGCCAACCAGAAGGGACAGCACTATGGCTACACCTTC,CANQKGQHYGYTF
NA,16,TRBJ2-3,TRBV5-1,NA,TGCGCCAGCAGCTTGGTGGGACGGGCGAGCACAGATACGCAGTATTTT,CASSLVGRASTDTQYF
few,13,TRBJ1-1,TRBV20-1,TRBD1,TGCAGTGCTACCACACAGGGGGCGGCTGAAGCTTTCTTT,CSATTQGAAEAFF
NA,16,TRBJ1-2,TRBV7-8,TRBD1,TGTGCCAGCAGCCCGAACCGGGACAGGGGGGGCTATGGCTACACCTTC,CASSPNRDRGGYGYTF
NA,14,TRBJ2-7,TRBV18,NA,TGTGCCAGCTCACCGACGGCTAAACCCTACGAGCAGTACTTC,CASSPTAKPYEQYF
NA,16,TRBJ2-7,TRBV25-1,TRBD2,TGTGCCAGCGGAGGAGTAGCGGGTTCAGTCTCCTACGAGCAGTACTTC,CASGGVAGSVSYEQYF
few,14,TRBJ1-2,TRBV7-3,TRBD1,TGTGCCAGCAGCTCGGGACAGGCTAACTATGGCTACACCTTC,CASSSGQANYGYTF
NA,18,TRBJ2-3,TRBV24-1,TRBD1,TGTGCCACCAGTGACCGGGACAGGGCAGGGTACCCGGCAGATACGCAGTATTTT,CATSDRDRAGYPADTQYF
NA,12,TRBJ2-7,TRBV20-1,NA,TGCAGTGCTAGAGAAGAGGGGAACGAGCAGTACTTC,CSAREEGNEQYF
few,16,TRBJ2-1,TRBV27,TRBD2,TGTGCCAGCAGTTTAGTCGGACTAGCGGGGATCAATGAGCAGTTCTTC,CASSLVGLAGINEQFF
NA,14,TRBJ2-4,TRBV18,NA,TGTGCCAGCTCACCATTAAGGGCCAAAGACATTCAGTACTTC,CASSPLRAKDIQYF
NA,13,TRBJ1-1,TRBV12-3/TRBV12-4,NA,TGTGCCAGCAGTTTCTTGTCGAAGGGTCGGGCTTTCTTT,CASSFLSKGRAFF
few,14,TRBJ1-1,TRBV29-1,TRBD1,TGCAGCGTCAAACGGACAGGTTTGGACACTGAAGCTTTCTTT,CSVKRTGLDTEAFF
few,14,TRBJ2-7,TRBV7-8,TRBD2,TGTGCCAGCAGCTTGCGTAGCGGGGAGGTCGAGCAGTACTTC,CASSLRSGEVEQYF
NA,14,TRBJ2-2,TRBV12-3/TRBV12-4,NA,TGTGCCAGCAGTTTAGCCCGGAGGACCGGGGAGCTGTTTTTT,CASSLARRTGELFF
NA,14,TRBJ1-1,TRBV29-1,NA,TGCAGCGTTGAAGCTCGGCGGGAGAACACTGAAGCTTTCTTT,CSVEARRENTEAFF
many,14,TRBJ2-2,TRBV7-9,NA,TGTGCCAGCAGCTTAGTACAGAACACCGGGGAGCTGTTTTTT,CASSLVQNTGELFF
few,15,TRBJ2-2,TRBV20-1,NA,TGCAGTGCTTTCAGCCGGGCTAAGAACACCGGGGAGCTGTTTTTT,CSAFSRAKNTGELFF